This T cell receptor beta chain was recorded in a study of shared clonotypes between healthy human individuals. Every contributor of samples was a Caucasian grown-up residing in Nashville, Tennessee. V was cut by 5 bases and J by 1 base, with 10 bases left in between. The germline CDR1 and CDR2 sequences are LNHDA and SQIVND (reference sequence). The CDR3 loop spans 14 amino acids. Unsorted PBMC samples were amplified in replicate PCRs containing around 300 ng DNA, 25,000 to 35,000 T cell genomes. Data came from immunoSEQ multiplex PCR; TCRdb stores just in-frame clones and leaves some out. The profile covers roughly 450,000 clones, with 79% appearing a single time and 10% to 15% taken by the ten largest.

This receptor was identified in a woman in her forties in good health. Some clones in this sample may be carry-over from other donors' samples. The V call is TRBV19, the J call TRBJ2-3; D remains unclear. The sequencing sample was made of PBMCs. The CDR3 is CASSVKIGTDTQYF. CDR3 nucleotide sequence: TGTGCCAGTAGTGTTAAAATTGGCACAGATACGCAGTATTTT.